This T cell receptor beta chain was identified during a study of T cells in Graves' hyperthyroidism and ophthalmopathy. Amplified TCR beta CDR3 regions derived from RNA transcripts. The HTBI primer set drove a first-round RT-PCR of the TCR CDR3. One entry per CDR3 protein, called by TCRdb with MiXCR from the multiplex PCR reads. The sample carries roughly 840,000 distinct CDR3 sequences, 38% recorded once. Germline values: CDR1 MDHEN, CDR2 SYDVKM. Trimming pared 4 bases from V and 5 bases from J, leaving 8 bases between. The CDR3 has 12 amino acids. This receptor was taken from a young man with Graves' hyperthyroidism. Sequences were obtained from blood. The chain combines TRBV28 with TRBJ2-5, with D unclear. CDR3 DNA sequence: TGTGCCAGCAGTTCCCCGGTGGAGACCCAGTACTTC. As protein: CASSSPVETQYF.